These T cell receptor beta chains were read from a single sample in a study of CD39 and CD103 CD8 tumor-infiltrating T cells. The assay was immunoSEQ multiplex PCR, and TCRdb's table has in-frame clones only and misses some. The sample comprises 800 to 950 clones, roughly 71% of which are singletons, and 13% to 15% rests with the top ten. The specimen sequenced was CD39- CD103+ CD8+ T cells sorted from the tumor. These receptors were obtained from a human donor with head and neck squamous cell carcinoma. Both conserved end residues are part of each CDR3. Each record gives: D gene, CDR3 length, J gene, V gene, clone size, CDR3 DNA, CDR3 protein. A D gene is named only where the DNA matches it firmly. Part of the rows lack a size; the others show once, few, many or a class for expanded clones.

TRBD2	17	TRBJ2-1	TRBV5-8	NA	TGTGCCAGCAGCTCGGGACAAGGCGGGGGGGCCTACAATGAGCAGTTCTTC	CASSSGQGGGAYNEQFF
NA	17	TRBJ2-3	TRBV10-3	NA	TGTGCCATCAGCCCCGTAGTCGGACAGCCTAGCACAGATACGCAGTATTTT	CAISPVVGQPSTDTQYF
NA	12	TRBJ2-1	TRBV30	NA	TGTGCCTGGAGTGTTACAGCCACTGAGCAGTTCTTC	CAWSVTATEQFF
TRBD1	15	TRBJ2-3	TRBV7-3	once	TGTGCCAGCAGCTTCACAGGGGAAGAGGCAGATACGCAGTATTTT	CASSFTGEEADTQYF
NA	14	TRBJ1-2	TRBV28	NA	TGTGCCAGCAGTTTATCGGGCAGGTTGGATGGCTACACCTTC	CASSLSGRLDGYTF
TRBD1	16	TRBJ2-3	TRBV5-4	NA	TGTGCCAGCAGCTCGCCGCTGGAAGGGGGCGCATATACGCAGTATTTT	CASSSPLEGGAYTQYF
NA	11	TRBJ2-7	TRBV11-2	once	TGTGCCAGCAGCTTTTTAAAGGAACAGTACTTC	CASSFLKEQYF
NA	12	TRBJ2-6	TRBV6-1	NA	TGTGCCAGTCTCGAAGGGGCCAACGTCCTGACTTTC	CASLEGANVLTF
TRBD1	18	TRBJ1-1	TRBV2	NA	TGTGCCAGCAGTGGGGGCCGGCAGGGGGCGGGTGTAAACACTGAAGCTTTCTTT	CASSGGRQGAGVNTEAFF
NA	14	TRBJ1-1	TRBV9	NA	TGTGCCAGCGGGGGACTACAGAGGAATGGGGAAGCTTTCTTT	CASGGLQRNGEAFF
NA	15	TRBJ1-1	TRBV7-6	once	TGTGCCAGCAGCTTAAATGGGGGCATGAACACTGAAGCTTTCTTT	CASSLNGGMNTEAFF
TRBD1	16	TRBJ2-7	TRBV11-1	few	TGTGCCAGCAGGAGACCGGGACAGGGAATTTGGCACGAGCAGTACTTC	CASRRPGQGIWHEQYF
NA	13	TRBJ1-5	TRBV7-8	few	TGTGCCAGCAGCTTAGGGCAAACACAGCCCCAGCATTTT	CASSLGQTQPQHF
TRBD2	16	TRBJ2-7	TRBV11-2	NA	TGTGCCAGCAGCTTGGAATCCGGTCTAGCGGAAACGAAGTTGTACTTC	CASSLESGLAETKLYF
NA	15	TRBJ2-1	TRBV11-2	once	TGTGCCAGCAGCTTAATGGTGGGGAGCAACAATGAGCAGTTCTTC	CASSLMVGSNNEQFF
TRBD1	15	TRBJ2-1	TRBV7-8	NA	TGTGCCAGCAGCCCCCGACAGGGTCCTTCGAATGAGCAGTTCTTC	CASSPRQGPSNEQFF